Listed below are T cell receptor beta chains from one sample, sequenced in a study of T cells in Graves' hyperthyroidism and ophthalmopathy. TCRdb redid the calling of the multiplex PCR reads with MiXCR, one entry per CDR3 protein. Of roughly 330,000 distinct CDR3 sequences in the sample, roughly 15% were seen once. Material for sequencing was blood. The receptors derive from a man aged 25-45 years with Graves' hyperthyroidism. CDR3s leave out the opening cysteine and the closing phenylalanine or tryptophan.

TRBJ1-6,12,TRBV6-5,ASSYNRAESPLH
TRBJ2-1,14,TRBV11-3,ASSLEVTSGDHEQF
TRBJ1-1,11,TRBV5-6,ASSLSLLTEAF
TRBJ2-7,10,TRBV3-1,ASSQVGNEQY
TRBJ2-1,9,TRBV5-4,ASSEGPEQF
TRBJ1-1,12,TRBV2,ASRTFNRATEAF
TRBJ2-7,10,TRBV27,ASSSSLNEQY
TRBJ2-3,15,TRBV5-1,ASSSLGAGGGTDTQY
TRBJ2-3,15,TRBV20-1,SAPRWEGGLDTDTQY
TRBJ2-3,13,TRBV18,ASSPLQDRRDTQY
TRBJ2-1,9,TRBV30,AWTGYNEQF
TRBJ2-4,9,TRBV2,ASSDQDVQY
TRBJ2-3,13,TRBV11-2,ASSRTSAWGDTQY
TRBJ1-1,11,TRBV6-1,ASSRGSATEAF
TRBJ1-1,13,TRBV12-3/TRBV12-4,ASSLARGLGTEAF
TRBJ2-7,13,TRBV24-1,ATSSGQVGAYEQY
TRBJ1-4,13,TRBV7-8,ASSKEGGTNEKLF
TRBJ2-3,13,TRBV29-1,SVRVSGVGTDTQY
TRBJ1-1,13,TRBV2,ASSEFRNRGTEAF
TRBJ2-5,12,TRBV2,AVDGRTGGETQY
TRBJ2-7,12,TRBV7-9,ASSLRGSGYEQY
TRBJ1-2,11,TRBV9,ASSDLAGYGYT
TRBJ2-6,15,TRBV11-2,ASSLFGEASGANVLT
TRBJ2-3,14,TRBV5-8,ASSTRQGGSPDTQY
TRBJ2-2,15,TRBV5-1,ASSPPVVGVGTGERF
TRBJ2-1,11,TRBV4-2,ASSQDPQGEQF
TRBJ2-5,11,TRBV7-3,ASSYRAQETQY
TRBJ2-3,12,TRBV7-9,ASDLGVGTDTQY
TRBJ1-2,10,TRBV29-1,SVRGSNYGYT
TRBJ2-3,13,TRBV7-3,ASSLEGLNTDTQY
TRBJ2-7,13,TRBV20-1,SARPGGLAGAEQY
TRBJ1-1,11,TRBV2,ASSEGTAGKAF
TRBJ2-1,12,TRBV5-8,ASKKRDSYNEQF
TRBJ1-5,12,TRBV19,ASSPAAGGQPQH
TRBJ1-2,10,TRBV28,ASSLQISGYT
TRBJ2-3,14,TRBV15,ATSRRLAVTTDTQY
TRBJ2-2,13,TRBV12-3/TRBV12-4,ASSLRAGGSGELF
TRBJ1-2,12,TRBV5-1,ASSLDTEPYGYT
TRBJ2-1,14,TRBV12-5,ASGLGVAGEGYEQF
TRBJ2-1,12,TRBV5-5,ASRSRQGSNEQF
TRBJ1-2,10,TRBV28,ASSSPVYGYT
TRBJ2-7,11,TRBV2,ASRHRGWHEQY
TRBJ1-1,14,TRBV12-3/TRBV12-4,ASSSGTGVENTEAF
TRBJ2-5,13,TRBV28,ASSPTGVGGETQY